This T cell receptor beta chain appears in the sequencing data of a study of CD8 T cells in Susac syndrome (dated 2019 in TCRdb). About the full investigation: The study used repertoire sequencing to test whether antigen drove CD8+ T cell activation and differentiation in Susac syndrome. The paper's findings and limits, for the study overall: The number of individuals in the TCR sequencing and HLA analysis was acknowledged as relatively small.

Peripheral blood CD8+ and CD4+ T cells from healthy donors, Susac syndrome patients and multiple sclerosis patients were profiled using high-throughput TCR beta sequencing. The multiple sclerosis controls were treatment-naive patients whose relapsing-remitting disease, either stable or active, fulfilled the revised McDonald criteria. Bulk CD8+ and CD4+ T cells were purified magnetically by negative isolation, whereas CD8+ TEMRA cells were enriched by FACS. Blood was collected in EDTA tubes and processed within 24 hours, with PBMCs isolated through density gradient centrifugation. PBMCs intended for TCR sequencing were frozen in liquid nitrogen and were later thawed in a 37 degrees C water bath. A purity of at least 90% was achieved for sorted or isolated CD4+, CD8+ and CD8+ TEMRA cells. RNA was extracted using the RNeasy kit, and about 0.5 to 1 ug of the RNA was reverse transcribed with random hexamers. TCR beta CDR3 regions were amplified with the immunoSEQ multiplex PCR assay covering 54 Vbeta and 13 Jbeta segments. To correct PCR amplification bias, a synthetic template baseline was used for both primer optimization and computational correction. On the study's bioinformatics: Reads were annotated to V, D and J genes according to IMGT and were analyzed with immunoSEQ Analyzer, with only productive sequences retained. Clonality was calculated as one minus the Shannon entropy normalized by log2 of the number of productive unique sequences. For each patient and control, public and private clones were evaluated within the 100 most prevalent clones. Clones were defined as Susac-specific if absent from the healthy and MS cohorts, from around 1,000 published viral clones and from other ImmuneACCESS disease sequences. TCRdb reprocessed the public reads (quality trimming at Q25 with fastp, clone calling with MiXCR) and kept in-frame beta chains. Records with the same CDR3 protein are collapsed into one entry carrying the most frequent genes and DNA. TCRdb's processing, not the authors', yielded these V and J calls. The sample table holds over 150,000 distinct CDR3 sequences, of which about 93% were seen once. The top ten clonotypes cover roughly 0.1% of the sample.

Comments on this clonotype: Its recognized antigen is unknown. No per-base quality is available; no much larger clone lies one base away.

CDR1 and CDR2 were assigned from the germline V gene as SGHRS and YFSETQ. Its CDR3 holds 14 amino acids, cysteine through phenylalanine. Of all the DNA, just the CDR3 is kept, 42 bases in frame from base 1. V ends up 4 bases short and J 10 bases short, with an unmatched junction base count of 10. Recombination linked TRBV5-1 to TRBJ1-4; 7 central bases correspond to TRBD1. Sequenced material: CD4+ T cells from PBMCs. This sequence was found in a human donor with multiple sclerosis. The DNA sequence follows: TGCGCCAGCAGCCTGGGGCAGGGGACAGTAAAACTGTTTTTT. Translation gives CASSLGQGTVKLFF.